This paragraph reports one T cell receptor (beta chain). The V end was cut by 3 bases, the J end by 4 bases, with 12 bases between. Germline V gene data show CDR1 as SGHVS and CDR2 as FQNEAQ. This CDR3 comprises 14 residues. The assay was immunoSEQ multiplex PCR, and TCRdb's table has in-frame clones only and misses some. Of approximately 250,000 clones listed, 86% are singletons. This sample is part of a study of blood T cell repertoires in COVID-19. The receptor was isolated from an elderly woman with COVID-19, enrolled during active disease. The chain has TRBV7-8 and TRBJ1-1, with a tentative D call TRBD1 (5 bases). The sequencing sample was made of peripheral blood. CDR3 nucleotide sequence: TGTGCCAGCAGCTTGGAGGGTAGGGGCACTGAAGCTTTCTTT. Protein: CASSLEGRGTEAFF.